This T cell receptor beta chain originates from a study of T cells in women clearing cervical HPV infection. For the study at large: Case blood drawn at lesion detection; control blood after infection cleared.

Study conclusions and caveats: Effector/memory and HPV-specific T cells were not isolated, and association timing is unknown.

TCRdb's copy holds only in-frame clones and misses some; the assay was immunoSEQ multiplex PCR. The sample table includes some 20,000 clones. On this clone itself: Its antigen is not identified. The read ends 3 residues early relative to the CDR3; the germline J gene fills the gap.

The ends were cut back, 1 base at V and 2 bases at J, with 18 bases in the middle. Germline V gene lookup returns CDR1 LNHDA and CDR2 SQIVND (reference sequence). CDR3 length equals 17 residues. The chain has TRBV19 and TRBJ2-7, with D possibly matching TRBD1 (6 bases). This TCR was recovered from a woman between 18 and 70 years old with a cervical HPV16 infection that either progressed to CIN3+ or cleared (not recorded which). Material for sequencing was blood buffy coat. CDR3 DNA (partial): TGTGCCAGTAGTATAGTGGGGGCGCCTAACCCTACCTACGAG. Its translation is CASSIVGAPNPTYE. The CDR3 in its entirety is CASSIVGAPNPTYEQYF.